This is a list of T cell receptor beta chains from one sample in a study of vaccination effects on CD4 cells after COVID-19. TCRdb's copy holds only in-frame clones and misses some; the assay was immunoSEQ multiplex PCR. The sample consists of 30,000 or so clones, about two thirds of them appearing once. Antigens for these TCRs are unknown. This specimen was CD4+ T cells from PBMCs cultured without peptide, taken before COVID-19 vaccination. These receptors were taken from a human donor who received a COVID-19 vaccine. Each CDR3 is given with its conserved first and last residue. The order of the fields is CDR3 length, V gene, D gene, clone size, J gene, CDR3 protein, CDR3 DNA. D genes are given only for firm matches. Size values are once, few and many counts, or a class for expanded clones, and some rows have none.

15	TRBV5-1	-	few	TRBJ1-4	CASSFRGGYDEKLFF	TGCGCCAGCAGCTTTCGGGGGGGCTATGATGAAAAACTGTTTTTT
12	TRBV5-1	-	once	TRBJ2-1	CASSFDWNEQFF	TGCGCCAGCAGCTTCGACTGGAATGAGCAGTTCTTC
17	TRBV11-2	-	-	TRBJ1-2	CASSSPRGRKDNYGYTF	TGTGCCAGCAGCTCCCCCAGGGGCAGGAAGGATAACTATGGCTACACCTTC
13	TRBV12-5	-	-	TRBJ2-7	CASGLVQGSEQYF	TGTGCTAGTGGTTTGGTACAGGGCTCCGAGCAGTACTTC
17	TRBV19	TRBD1	-	TRBJ2-6	CASSISGGSAGANVLTF	TGTGCCAGTAGTATCTCAGGGGGTTCAGCTGGGGCCAACGTCCTGACTTTC
14	TRBV6-5	TRBD1	-	TRBJ1-6	CASIMDRVNSPLHF	TGTGCCAGCATTATGGACAGGGTTAATTCACCCCTCCACTTT
14	TRBV18	-	-	TRBJ2-7	CASSQTRGDWEQYF	TGTGCCAGCTCACAGACACGCGGGGACTGGGAGCAGTACTTC
15	TRBV27	TRBD1	-	TRBJ2-5	CASSWAGGSLRTQYF	TGTGCCAGCAGTTGGGCAGGGGGCTCTCTTAGGACCCAGTACTTC
13	TRBV3-1/TRBV3-2	TRBD2	once	TRBJ2-7	CASSQVPAGGLYF	TGTGCCAGCAGCCAAGTCCCGGCGGGAGGGTTGTACTTC
15	TRBV10-3	TRBD2	-	TRBJ2-2	CAGAGTTDPTGELFF	TGTGCCGGCGCCGGGACTACAGACCCCACCGGGGAGCTGTTTTTT
16	TRBV4-1	TRBD1	-	TRBJ2-3	CASSLSGQVFTDTQYF	TGCGCCAGCAGCCTCTCGGGACAGGTGTTCACAGATACGCAGTATTTT
16	TRBV21-1	-	-	TRBJ2-3	CASSKVKREVTDTQYF	TGTGCCAGCAGCAAAGTAAAGCGGGAGGTGACAGATACGCAGTATTTT
16	TRBV6-5	TRBD2	few	TRBJ2-2	CASSYLAGGPTGELFF	TGTGCCAGCAGTTACCTAGCGGGGGGGCCTACCGGGGAGCTGTTTTTT
15	TRBV7-9	TRBD1	few	TRBJ1-2	CASSAPGQGAVGYTF	TGTGCCAGCAGCGCCCCGGGACAGGGGGCTGTTGGCTACACCTTC
15	TRBV5-1	-	-	TRBJ1-1	CASSLEGPSGTEAFF	TGCGCCAGCAGCTTGGAGGGACCGTCAGGGACTGAAGCTTTCTTT
13	TRBV23-1	TRBD1	-	TRBJ2-7	CASTRTGVYEQYF	TGCGCCAGCACCCGGACAGGGGTCTACGAGCAGTACTTC
15	TRBV4-2	-	medium-sized	TRBJ1-1	CASSQDWEGLVEAFF	TGTGCCAGCAGCCAAGATTGGGAGGGATTAGTTGAAGCTTTCTTT
12	TRBV6-5	-	once	TRBJ1-2	CASRSQEDGYTF	TGTGCCAGCAGATCCCAGGAGGATGGCTACACCTTC
15	TRBV5-1	TRBD1	-	TRBJ2-7	CASRDRGQGAYEQYF	TGCGCCAGCAGAGATCGGGGACAGGGGGCCTACGAGCAGTACTTC
14	TRBV2	-	-	TRBJ1-2	CASSEVKGNYGYTF	TGTGCCAGCAGTGAAGTCAAGGGAAACTATGGCTACACCTTC